These 8 T cell receptor beta chains were sequenced from one sample in a study of blood T cell repertoires in COVID-19. TCRdb's copy holds only in-frame clones and misses some; the assay was immunoSEQ multiplex PCR. The sample yields under 350,000 clones, about 86% seen once. Sequenced: PBMCs or T cells enriched from blood (not recorded which). The receptors shown here come from a woman between 40 and 55 years old with acute COVID-19.

The chain recombines TRBV15 with TRBJ1-5, with D possibly being TRBD1 (6 bases). V was pared by 1 base and J by 4 bases, with 17 bases between. The CDR3 has 17 residues. Germline V gives CDR1 LNHNV, CDR2 YYDKDF (reference sequence). The CDR3 spells CATSRAPLGTPNQPQHF. CDR3 nucleotides: TGTGCCACCAGCAGAGCACCCCTGGGGACACCAAATCAGCCCCAGCATTTT. Based on the CDR3 plus reference TRBV15 and TRBJ1-5, the full variable domain is DAMVIQNPRYQVTQFGKPVTLSCSQTLNHNVMYWYQQKSSQAPKLLFHYYDKDFNNEADTPDNFQSRRPNTSFCFLDIRSPGLGDTAMYLCATSRAPLGTPNQPQHFGDGTRLSIL.

J is TRBJ1-2 and V is TRBV18; perhaps TRBD1 as D (6 bases). Per germline, CDR1 KGHSH and CDR2 LQKENI. Between the trimmed V and J ends, which lost 1 base and 1 base, there was a span of 10 bases. CDR3 length equals 15 residues. The CDR3 is CASSPRSGDNYGYTF. Here the CDR3 DNA reads TGTGCCAGCTCACCACGGTCAGGGGATAACTATGGCTACACCTTC. Full variable domain (remainder filled in from reference TRBV18 and TRBJ1-2): NAGVMQNPRHLVRRRGQEARLRCSPMKGHSHVYWYRQLPEEGLKFMVYLQKENIIDESGMPKERFSAEFPKEGPSILRIQQVVRGDSAAYFCASSPRSGDNYGYTFGSGTRLTVV.

This clone was observed once. This chain connects TRBV28 to TRBJ2-5; 10 bases align to TRBD2. The germline gives CDR1 MDHEN, CDR2 SYDVKM. The CDR3 is made up of 14 amino acids. With 3 bases clipped from V and 5 bases from J, the junction kept 3 bases outside the gene matches. The CDR3, as DNA: TGTGCCAGCAGTTTCCTAGCGGGAGAGGAGACCCAGTACTTC. The encoded protein is CASSFLAGEETQYF.

This clone was seen a single time. The V gene is TRBV28, the J gene TRBJ1-4; D uncertain. V was pared by 6 bases and J by 5 bases, with 10 bases between. CDR3 size: 13 residues. The germline V gene has CDR1 MDHEN and CDR2 SYDVKM. CDR3 nucleotide sequence: TGTGCCAGCAGAGACCAGGAAAATGAAAAACTGTTTTTT. Its protein is CASRDQENEKLFF.

This chain joins TRBV11-3 and TRBJ2-2; D remains unclear. The V gene's germline CDR1 is SGHNT and CDR2 YENEEA. The CDR3 consists of 18 residues. Trimming left V 0 bases short and J 0 bases short, with 14 bases between. In DNA form, the CDR3 reads TGTGCCAGCAGCTTAGATGTAAGGCTAGGAGCGAACACCGGGGAGCTGTTTTTT. Protein product: CASSLDVRLGANTGELFF.

The chain employs TRBV4-3 and TRBJ1-2, with 12 bases that match TRBD1. Germline assignment: CDR1 LGHNA and CDR2 YSLEER. V lost 2 bases and J lost 8; bases outside the gene matches: 12. There are 17 residues in the CDR3. The CDR3 protein is CASSQTPPGQGASGYTF. CDR3 in DNA: TGCGCCAGCAGCCAAACTCCCCCGGGACAGGGGGCGTCCGGCTACACCTTC.

This clone came up once. V and J are TRBV5-4 and TRBJ2-7, with TRBD1 as a possible D gene (5 bases). Germline loops: CDR1 SGHNT, CDR2 YYREEE (reference sequence). CDR3 length: 14 amino acids. Trimming took off 4 bases at V and 5 bases at J, with 16 bases between the two ends. The CDR3 DNA follows: TGTGCCAGCAGCCCTGGGGCGATTCGGAACGAGCAGTACTTC. It translates to CASSPGAIRNEQYF. The full variable domain, with the rest looked up from reference TRBV5-4 and TRBJ2-7, is ETGVTQSPTHLIKTRGQQVTLRCSSQSGHNTVSWYQQALGQGPQFIFQYYREEENGRGNFPPRFSGLQFPNYSSELNVNALELDDSALYLCASSPGAIRNEQYFGPGTRLTVT.

This clone came up once. The chain carries TRBV11-3 and TRBJ2-5; 8 positions match TRBD1. CDR1 SGHNT and CDR2 YENEEA come from the germline V gene. The CDR3 is 15 residues long. V was clipped by 4 bases and J by 4 bases; unmatched bases: 8. The CDR3 DNA reads TGTGCCAGCAGCTCCGGACAGGGACGGATAGAGACCCAGTACTTC. The encoded protein is CASSSGQGRIETQYF.